The 21 T cell receptor beta chains reported below all come from one sample, sequenced in a study of T cell repertoires in cytomegalovirus infection. TCRdb fed the reads into MiXCR, producing one record per CDR3 protein. The sample shows under 800,000 distinct CDR3 sequences, less than 25% of them seen only once. Sequencing was done on a sample of CD8+ T cells from PBMCs. Receptors originate from a human donor in good health (CMV status not recorded). Some clones in this sample may be carry-over from other donors' samples.

This clonotype was detected a few times. The chain joins TRBV6-5 to TRBJ2-3; 10 bases are shared with TRBD2. Germline V gene data show CDR1 as MNHEY and CDR2 as SVGAGI. V trimming: 3 bases; J trimming: 2 bases; junction bases outside the gene matches: 5. The CDR3 runs 16 residues. CDR3 in DNA: TGTGCCAGCAGTTATAGCGGGGGGCTTTCCACAGATACGCAGTATTTT. It specifies CASSYSGGLSTDTQYF.

This clonotype has a handful of counts. The chain recombines TRBV4-2 with TRBJ1-2; D unresolved. Germline values: CDR1 LGHNA, CDR2 YNFKEQ. The CDR3 extends over 12 amino acids. V gave up 8 bases and J gave up 1 base, with 8 bases separating them. The CDR3 nucleotides read TGTGCCAGCCTCAGTTTTAACTATGGCTACACCTTC. This encodes CASLSFNYGYTF.

The CDR3 nucleotides read TGCAGTGCTAGAAAGTCCAGGATCTACAATGAGCAGTTCTTC. Its protein is CSARKSRIYNEQFF. The V gene is TRBV20-1, the J gene TRBJ2-1; no clear D. CDR1 and CDR2 (germline): DFQATT, SNEGSKA (reference sequence). The ends were cut back, 2 bases at V and 3 bases at J, with 11 bases in the middle. The CDR3 has 14 amino acids.

This rearrangement joins TRBV20-1 to TRBJ2-7, with D tentatively TRBD2 (5 bases). Trimming cost V 3 bases and J 4 bases, with 13 bases left between them. Germline CDR1 reads DFQATT; CDR2 reads SNEGSKA (reference sequence). This CDR3 is 13 amino acids long. CDR3: CSAREAEKYEQYF. The CDR3, as DNA: TGCAGTGCTAGGGAGGCCGAAAAGTACGAGCAGTACTTC.

The chain couples TRBV29-1 to TRBJ1-1; D not certain. The CDR3 covers 13 residues. Germline lookup yields CDR1 SQVTM and CDR2 ANQGSEA. V lost 4 bases and J lost 4, with 13 bases in between. The CDR3 coding sequence is TGCAGCGTTGCAGAGGGAAGCGGCACTGAAGCTTTCTTT. Residues: CSVAEGSGTEAFF. The full variable domain, in which reference TRBV29-1 and TRBJ1-1 provide the parts outside the CDR3, is SAVISQKPSRDICQRGTSLTIQCQVDSQVTMMFWYRQQPGQSLTLIATANQGSEATYESGFVIDKFPISRPNLTFSTLTVSNMSPEDSSIYLCSVAEGSGTEAFFGQGTRLTVV.

The chain has TRBV14 and TRBJ2-3, with a weak D call TRBD2 (7 bases). Germline CDR1 is SGHDN and CDR2 is FVKESK. CDR3 size: 16 residues. The V and J ends lost 4 bases and 3 bases respectively, with 17 bases between them. CDR3 loop: CASSRPWGGGTDTQYF. The DNA for the CDR3 is TGTGCCAGCAGCCGGCCATGGGGAGGGGGAACAGATACGCAGTATTTT.

This clonotype occurred many times. The V and J genes are TRBV2 and TRBJ1-1, with a possible D match to TRBD1 (6 bases). This CDR3 region has 13 residues. The V gene's germline CDR1 is SNHLY and CDR2 FYNNEI. The ends were cut back, 10 bases at V and 6 bases at J, with 18 bases in the middle. The CDR3 DNA reads TGTGCCACCCCGGGGGGCGGTTCCCCTGAAGCTTTCTTT. Its translation is CATPGGGSPEAFF.

The sample holds many counts of this clonotype. V is TRBV7-2 and J is TRBJ2-7, with 8 bases lining up with TRBD1. V lost 3 bases, J lost 2 bases, and 9 bases stayed unmatched. From germline, CDR1 is SGHTA and CDR2 FQGNSA. CDR3 length: 16 residues. CDR3 nucleotide sequence: TGTGCCAGCAGCTTCTCCTGGACAGGGTCGGCCTACGAGCAGTACTTC. It yields the protein CASSFSWTGSAYEQYF.

This clonotype was counted at least ten times. V and J are TRBV7-2 and TRBJ1-2; no clear D gene. Trimming took off 0 bases at V and 8 bases at J, with 10 bases between the two ends. The CDR3 has 13 amino acids. The germline V gene encodes CDR1 SGHTA and CDR2 FQGNSA. CDR3 sequence: CASSLAIKNGYTF. In DNA form, the CDR3 reads TGTGCCAGCAGCTTAGCGATTAAGAACGGCTACACCTTC.

The chain couples TRBV29-1 to TRBJ1-5; TRBD1 is a possible D gene (6 bases). This CDR3 is built from 13 residues. CDR1 and CDR2 from the germline V gene are SQVTM and ANQGSEA. V was trimmed by 4 bases and J by 6 bases, leaving 13 bases between them. CDR3 sequence reads: CSVGLQGSQPQHF. CDR3 nucleotide sequence: TGCAGCGTTGGTTTACAGGGCAGTCAGCCCCAGCATTTT. The whole variable domain, remainder taken from reference TRBV29-1 and TRBJ1-5, is SAVISQKPSRDICQRGTSLTIQCQVDSQVTMMFWYRQQPGQSLTLIATANQGSEATYESGFVIDKFPISRPNLTFSTLTVSNMSPEDSSIYLCSVGLQGSQPQHFGDGTRLSIL.

This clonotype has more than one count but fewer than ten. One end of the junction varies from germline; a read error may be responsible. The genes are TRBV29-1 and TRBJ2-1; 9 bases map to TRBD1. The length of the CDR3 is 15 residues. Germline V gene sequence: CDR1 SQVTM, CDR2 ANQGSEA. CDR3 amino acids: CSVQETGGAYNEQFF. The CDR3 DNA sequence: TGCAGCGTTCAAGAAACAGGGGGCGCCTACAATGAGCAGTTCTTC.

This chain joins TRBV7-9 and TRBJ1-2, with D unresolved. Deletions cut 5 bases from V and 3 bases from J, with 16 bases between. Germline V lookup: CDR1 SEHNR, CDR2 FQNEAQ (reference sequence). CDR3 length equals 15 residues. The CDR3 DNA follows: TGTGCCAGCAGCCCCCGGGTGCGCGGCGACTATGGCTACACCTTC. Translated, it gives CASSPRVRGDYGYTF.

This clonotype came up many times. The rearrangement joins TRBV24-1 to TRBJ2-1; a possible D gene is TRBD1 (5 bases). Germline V gives CDR1 KGHDR, CDR2 SFDVKD. The CDR3 has 13 amino acids. Trimming took 9 bases from V and 10 from J, leaving 18 bases between them. CDR3: CATRTPQGLEQFF. Written as DNA, the CDR3 is TGTGCCACCCGCACCCCTCAGGGCCTCGAGCAGTTCTTC.

In this sample, this clonotype turned up a few times. The V gene is TRBV9, the J gene TRBJ2-3; TRBD1 matches 8 bases. Trimming removed 0 bases from V and 1 base from J; junction bases left unmatched: 7. Germline loops: CDR1 SGDLS, CDR2 YYNGEE. The CDR3 has 17 amino acids. Here the CDR3 reads CASSVAFWGQGTDTQYF. DNA of the CDR3: TGTGCCAGCAGCGTAGCTTTTTGGGGACAGGGCACAGATACGCAGTATTTT.

In its sample, this clonotype was seen many times. This chain connects TRBV12-3 or TRBV12-4 to TRBJ2-1; D gene unclear. The V end lost 5 bases, the J end lost 8 bases, and 13 bases lay between the germline ends. This CDR3 region has 13 residues. The CDR3 here is CASSPSRWDEQFF. The CDR3, as DNA: TGTGCCAGCAGTCCCTCGAGATGGGATGAGCAGTTCTTC.

This clonotype was counted at least ten times. The chain couples TRBV12-5 to TRBJ1-5, with D unresolved. The CDR3 is made up of 14 amino acids. Trimming removed 1 base at V and 5 bases at J, with 9 bases between. Germline loops: CDR1 LGHNT, CDR2 FRNRAP. As DNA, the CDR3 is TGTGCTAGTGGTTTGGGTGGTCTTGATCAGCCCCAGCATTTT. As protein: CASGLGGLDQPQHF. Filled out from reference TRBV12-5 and TRBJ1-5, the complete variable domain reads DARVTQTPRHKVTEMGQEVTMRCQPILGHNTVFWYRQTMMQGLELLAYFRNRAPLDDSGMPKDRFSAEMPDATLATLKIQPSEPRDSAVYFCASGLGGLDQPQHFGDGTRLSIL.

This clonotype came up a few times. V usage is TRBV5-5 and J usage is TRBJ1-2; 12 bases align to TRBD1. The V segment lost 1 base and the J segment 5 bases; nucleotides outside the gene matches: 12. CDR1 and CDR2 (germline): SGHKS, YYEKEE (reference sequence). This CDR3 comprises 18 residues. Here the CDR3 reads CASSLSPSGTGGEYGYTF. DNA for the CDR3: TGTGCCAGCAGCTTGAGCCCTTCCGGGACAGGGGGCGAGTATGGCTACACCTTC.

Concerning this clonotype itself: One base away lies a much larger clone, so this may be a sequencing read error. DNA for the CDR3: TGTGCCAGCAAGCGGGGGGCCTGGCAGTTCTTC. The encoded protein is CASKRGAWQFF. The V gene is TRBV6-2 or TRBV6-3, the J gene TRBJ2-1; 9 bases are shared with TRBD2. Germline V gene lookup returns CDR1 MNHEY and CDR2 SVGEGT. The J segment lost 12 bases and the V segment lost 7 bases, leaving 4 bases of the junction unmatched. The CDR3 is 11 residues long.

This rearrangement joins TRBV19 to TRBJ2-1, with TRBD2 as a possible D gene (5 bases). The CDR3 is 15 amino acids. With 5 bases removed from V and 5 bases from J, the gap between germline ends came to 16 bases. Germline lookup yields CDR1 LNHDA and CDR2 SQIVND (reference sequence). The CDR3 here is CASSLVSGKNNEQFF. The CDR3, as DNA: TGTGCCAGTAGTCTAGTCTCCGGGAAAAACAATGAGCAGTTCTTC.

This clonotype was observed at least ten times. This CDR3 is CASSYGQGDVDEQFF. CDR3 nucleotides: TGTGCCAGCAGTTACGGGCAGGGGGACGTCGATGAGCAGTTCTTC. The V and J genes are TRBV6-6 and TRBJ2-1; 7 bases fit TRBD1. Trimming at V came to 2 bases and at J to 8 bases, leaving 9 bases not matched to a gene. CDR3 length: 15 residues. Germline CDR1 and CDR2: MNHNY and SVGAGI (reference sequence).

The J gene is TRBJ2-5, the V gene TRBV9; D perhaps matches TRBD2 (5 bases). Per the germline V gene, CDR1 is SGDLS and CDR2 is YYNGEE. The CDR3 is 16 amino acids. V was cut by 3 bases and J by 4 bases, with 19 bases left in between. The CDR3 here is CASSAAKLVFGETQYF. Written as DNA, the CDR3 is TGTGCCAGCAGCGCAGCCAAACTAGTGTTCGGAGAGACCCAGTACTTC.